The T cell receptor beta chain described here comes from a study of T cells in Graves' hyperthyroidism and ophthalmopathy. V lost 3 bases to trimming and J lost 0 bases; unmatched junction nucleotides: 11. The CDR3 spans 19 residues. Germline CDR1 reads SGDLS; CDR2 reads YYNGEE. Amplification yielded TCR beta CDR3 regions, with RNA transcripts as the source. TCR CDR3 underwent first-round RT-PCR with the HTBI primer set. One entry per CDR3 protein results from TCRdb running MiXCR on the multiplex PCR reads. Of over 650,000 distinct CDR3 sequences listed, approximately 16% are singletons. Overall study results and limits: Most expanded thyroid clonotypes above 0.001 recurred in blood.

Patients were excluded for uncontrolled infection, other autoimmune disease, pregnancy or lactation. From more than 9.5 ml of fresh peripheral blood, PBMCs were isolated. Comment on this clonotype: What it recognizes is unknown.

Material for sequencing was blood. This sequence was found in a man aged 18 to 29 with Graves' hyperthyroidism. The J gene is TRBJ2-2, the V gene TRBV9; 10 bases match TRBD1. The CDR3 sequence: CASSGVPPTGGPNTGELFF. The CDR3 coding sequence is TGTGCCAGCAGCGGCGTCCCCCCGACAGGGGGCCCGAACACCGGGGAGCTGTTTTTT. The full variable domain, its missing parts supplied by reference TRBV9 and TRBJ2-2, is DSGVTQTPKHLITATGQRVTLRCSPRSGDLSVYWYQQSLDQGLQFLIQYYNGEERAKGNILERFSAQQFPDLHSELNLSSLELGDSALYFCASSGVPPTGGPNTGELFFGEGSRLTVL.